A selection of T cell receptor beta chains follows, all from one sample in a study of blood T cell repertoires in COVID-19. Data came from immunoSEQ multiplex PCR; TCRdb stores just in-frame clones and leaves some out. The sample has hundreds of thousands of clones, approximately 86% seen once. Sequences were obtained from peripheral blood. The source is a man between 60 and 75 years old who had recovered from COVID-19. Both conserved end residues are part of each CDR3. The order of the fields is J gene, V gene, clone size, D gene, CDR3 protein, CDR3 DNA. A D gene is named only where the DNA matches it firmly. Size is stated for part of the rows, as once, few or many counts, or as a class when the clone is expanded.

>TRBJ1-1|TRBV4-1|-|-
CASSQAPRGNTEAFF
TGCGCCAGCAGCCAAGCCCCCCGGGGAAACACTGAAGCTTTCTTT
>TRBJ2-5|TRBV2|-|TRBD1
CASKSSFPTGGRETQYF
TGTGCCAGCAAAAGCTCGTTTCCCACAGGGGGTAGGGAGACCCAGTACTTC
>TRBJ1-3|TRBV5-1|-|-
CASAPWSSGNTIYF
TGCGCCAGCGCCCCGTGGAGCTCTGGAAACACCATATATTTT
>TRBJ1-2|TRBV21-1|-|-
CASSKGTAETNNGYTF
TGTGCCAGCAGCAAAGGGACAGCCGAAACTAACAATGGCTACACCTTC
>TRBJ1-4|TRBV12-3/TRBV12-4|-|TRBD1
CASSPGQDEKLFF
TGTGCCAGCAGCCCGGGACAGGATGAAAAACTGTTTTTT
>TRBJ2-1|TRBV19|few|TRBD1
CASSIDRRTGGASSYNEQFF
TGTGCCAGTAGTATAGATCGGCGGACAGGGGGGGCCAGCTCCTACAATGAGCAGTTCTTC
>TRBJ2-7|TRBV10-3|-|TRBD1
CAIRPDRGPSNEQYF
TGTGCCATCAGGCCAGACAGGGGGCCATCGAACGAGCAGTACTTC
>TRBJ1-2|TRBV3-1/TRBV3-2|-|-
CASSPLEGSFRGYTF
TGTGCCAGCAGCCCCCTGGAGGGGAGCTTTCGCGGCTACACCTTC
>TRBJ1-5|TRBV19|-|TRBD1
CASKRQGAFESNQPQHF
TGTGCCAGTAAGCGGCAGGGGGCCTTTGAGAGCAATCAGCCCCAGCATTTT
>TRBJ1-1|TRBV7-8|-|-
CASSGDVRAQGAFF
TGTGCCAGCAGCGGAGATGTGCGGGCACAAGGGGCTTTCTTT
>TRBJ2-1|TRBV7-8|-|-
CASSVARYEQFF
TGTGCCAGCAGCGTCGCGAGGTATGAGCAGTTCTTC
>TRBJ2-3|TRBV28|once|-
CASSELGHSSTDTQYF
TGTGCCAGCAGTGAACTAGGCCATTCTAGCACAGATACGCAGTATTTT
>TRBJ2-5|TRBV6-5|-|-
CASSSNNRGETQYF
TGTGCCAGCAGTTCCAATAACAGAGGGGAGACCCAGTACTTC
>TRBJ2-2|TRBV3-1/TRBV3-2|few|-
CASSRKPQGGTGELFF
TGTGCCAGCAGCCGAAAGCCCCAGGGGGGCACCGGGGAGCTGTTTTTT
>TRBJ1-2|TRBV14|few|-
CASSPTGWYGYTF
TGTGCCAGCAGCCCCACAGGGTGGTATGGCTACACCTTC
>TRBJ2-3|TRBV5-4|-|TRBD2
CASRRQGLSSTDTQYF
TGTGCCAGCAGACGGCAGGGACTATCTAGCACAGATACGCAGTATTTT
>TRBJ1-6|TRBV11-2|-|TRBD1
CASSLDRQGLSSYNSPLHF
TGTGCCAGCAGCCTAGACCGACAGGGCTTAAGCTCCTATAATTCACCCCTCCACTTT
>TRBJ1-6|TRBV20-1|-|-
CSASGSGLDSPLHF
TGCAGTGCTAGTGGTTCAGGGTTGGATTCACCCCTCCACTTT
>TRBJ2-5|TRBV5-1|-|TRBD2
CASSSGGSQETQYF
TGCGCCAGCAGCTCGGGGGGGTCTCAAGAGACCCAGTACTTC
>TRBJ1-5|TRBV30|-|TRBD1
CACRGQGNQPQHF
TGTGCCTGTCGAGGACAGGGCAATCAGCCCCAGCATTTT
>TRBJ2-1|TRBV12-5|-|TRBD2
CASGLVLAGGISHEQFF
TGTGCTAGTGGTTTGGTATTAGCGGGGGGAATCAGTCATGAGCAGTTCTTC
>TRBJ1-2|TRBV24-1|-|-
CATSEEGQLGYTF
TGTGCCACCAGTGAAGAGGGACAATTGGGCTACACCTTC
>TRBJ2-4|TRBV7-2|-|TRBD1
CASQPGQGAGTKNIQYF
TGTGCCAGCCAACCGGGACAGGGGGCAGGAACCAAAAACATTCAGTACTTC
>TRBJ1-2|TRBV5-8|-|-
CASPREVGAYGYTF
TGTGCCAGCCCTCGGGAGGTAGGGGCGTATGGCTACACCTTC
>TRBJ2-7|TRBV7-7|-|-
CASSRGSSSQYEQYF
TGTGCCAGCAGCCGGGGGTCTAGCAGTCAGTACGAGCAGTACTTC
>TRBJ1-4|TRBV19|-|TRBD1
CASSTRTGGLEKLFF
TGTGCCAGTAGTACTCGGACAGGGGGCCTTGAAAAACTGTTTTTT
>TRBJ1-6|TRBV10-3|-|TRBD1
CAIHGTGDSPLHF
TGTGCCATCCACGGGACAGGGGATTCACCCCTCCACTTT
>TRBJ1-6|TRBV6-6|-|-
CASSPQGSYNSPLHF
TGTGCCAGCAGTCCCCAGGGGTCCTATAATTCACCCCTCCACTTT
>TRBJ1-3|TRBV28|-|-
CASSLLTGSGNTIYF
TGTGCCAGCAGTTTATTAACAGGATCGGGAAACACCATATATTTT
>TRBJ1-5|TRBV7-9|-|-
CASSLGGDSNQPQHF
TGTGCCAGCAGCTTGGGGGGGGATAGCAATCAGCCCCAGCATTTT
>TRBJ2-5|TRBV11-2|once|TRBD2
CASSWRGGEETQYF
TGTGCCAGCAGCTGGCGGGGGGGAGAAGAGACCCAGTACTTC
>TRBJ1-6|TRBV30|once|TRBD1
CAWSVQRQGVDNSPLHF
TGTGCCTGGAGTGTACAGCGACAGGGTGTCGATAATTCACCCCTCCACTTT
>TRBJ1-3|TRBV11-2|-|-
CASSLLGGGNTIYF
TGTGCCAGCAGCTTACTCGGGGGGGGAAACACCATATATTTT
>TRBJ1-5|TRBV6-2/TRBV6-3|-|-
CASSYPSGVGNQPQHF
TGTGCCAGCAGTTACCCGTCAGGGGTCGGCAATCAGCCCCAGCATTTT
>TRBJ2-7|TRBV6-5|-|TRBD2
CASSYSGGGVYEQYF
TGTGCCAGCAGTTACTCTGGGGGAGGGGTCTACGAGCAGTACTTC
>TRBJ2-3|TRBV7-9|-|TRBD2
CASSPPGTSGADTQYF
TGTGCCAGCAGCCCCCCCGGGACTAGCGGTGCAGATACGCAGTATTTT
>TRBJ2-3|TRBV27|once|TRBD2
CASSSFTSATDTQYF
TGTGCCAGCAGTTCCTTTACTAGCGCCACAGATACGCAGTATTTT
>TRBJ2-1|TRBV5-1|-|-
CASSLDYQGGEQFF
TGCGCCAGCAGCTTGGACTACCAGGGTGGTGAGCAGTTCTTC
>TRBJ1-3|TRBV10-3|-|-
CAIGGSDSGNTIYF
TGTGCCATCGGAGGGAGTGACTCTGGAAACACCATATATTTT
>TRBJ2-7|TRBV18|-|TRBD1
CASSPGQGSHEQYF
TGTGCCAGCTCTCCGGGACAGGGGTCCCACGAGCAGTACTTC
>TRBJ1-2|TRBV12-3/TRBV12-4|few|-
CASSLGGGGYTF
TGTGCCAGCAGTTTAGGGGGAGGTGGCTACACCTTC
>TRBJ2-7|TRBV27|-|-
CASSLTAYYEQYF
TGTGCCAGCAGTTTGACAGCTTACTACGAGCAGTACTTC
>TRBJ2-2|TRBV5-6|few|-
CASSVQGGATGELFF
TGTGCCAGCAGCGTACAGGGTGGGGCCACCGGGGAGCTGTTTTTT
>TRBJ2-7|TRBV5-4|-|-
CASSPKGGGRDEQYF
TGTGCCAGCAGCCCCAAGGGGGGGGGCCGGGACGAGCAGTACTTC
>TRBJ2-3|TRBV18|-|-
CASSPPRLPAGSGDTQYF
TGTGCCAGCTCACCCCCCCGGCTCCCTGCGGGTAGTGGGGATACGCAGTATTTT
>TRBJ2-4|TRBV30|-|-
CAWTGVANIQYF
TGTGCCTGGACAGGGGTTGCAAACATTCAGTACTTC
>TRBJ2-3|TRBV2|-|TRBD1
CASNHGQGASSTDTQYF
TGTGCCAGCAACCATGGACAGGGGGCATCTAGCACAGATACGCAGTATTTT
>TRBJ2-5|TRBV7-9|-|-
CASSPSGRGPETQYF
TGTGCCAGCAGCCCTAGTGGGCGGGGGCCAGAGACCCAGTACTTC
>TRBJ1-1|TRBV14|-|-
CASSQGLLMNTEAFF
TGTGCCAGCAGCCAAGGTCTGTTAATGAACACTGAAGCTTTCTTT
>TRBJ1-2|TRBV7-9|-|-
CASSLSKLWNYGYTF
TGTGCCAGCAGCTTAAGTAAGCTCTGGAACTATGGCTACACCTTC